Listed below are T cell receptor beta chains from one sample, sequenced in a study of blood T cell repertoires in COVID-19. The table came from immunoSEQ multiplex PCR; TCRdb's copy has only in-frame clones and leaves some out. The sample lists 100,000 to 150,000 clones; around nine tenths were seen once. Sequenced material: peripheral blood. Receptors were obtained from a man aged 55-75 years with COVID-19, enrolled during active disease. CDR3s include the opening cysteine and the closing phenylalanine or tryptophan. A D gene is named only where the DNA matches it firmly. The listing skips clone size in some rows; elsewhere it reads once, few, many or a size class.

. | TRBJ1-3 | . | TRBV28 | TGTGCCAGCAGTCCAGGGGCGGTCTCTGGAAACACCATATATTTT | CASSPGAVSGNTIYF
. | TRBJ2-6 | TRBD1 | TRBV10-3 | TGTGCCATCAGTGAGTTAGGACAGGGGGCTACCTCGGGGGCCAACGTCCTGACTTTC | CAISELGQGATSGANVLTF
. | TRBJ2-7 | . | TRBV5-1 | TGCGCCAGCAGCGGCAGAGAGGAGGGGATCTACGAGCAGTACTTC | CASSGREEGIYEQYF
. | TRBJ2-1 | TRBD2 | TRBV7-3 | TGTGCCAGCAGCCTAACTAGCGGAGTCTCCTACAATGAGCAGTTCTTC | CASSLTSGVSYNEQFF
. | TRBJ1-5 | . | TRBV3-1/TRBV3-2 | TGTGCCAGCAGCATGGTCGGTCCCATTTTTCATCATCAGCCCCAGCATTTT | CASSMVGPIFHHQPQHF
. | TRBJ2-5 | . | TRBV20-1 | TGCAGTGCTAAGCGGGAGACCCAGTACTTC | CSAKRETQYF
. | TRBJ1-3 | TRBD1 | TRBV7-3 | TGTGCCAGCAGACGACAGGGCTACTCTGGAAACACCATATATTTT | CASRRQGYSGNTIYF
. | TRBJ1-1 | . | TRBV11-1 | TGTGCCAGCAGCCTCGGACAGTTGAACACTGAAGCTTTCTTT | CASSLGQLNTEAFF
few | TRBJ2-5 | . | TRBV7-6 | TGTGCCAGCAGCTTAGTTGAGGGGGGGGAGACCCAGTACTTC | CASSLVEGGETQYF
. | TRBJ2-6 | . | TRBV24-1 | TGTGCCACCAGTGATACAACCGAGGGTTCTGGGGCCAACGTCCTGACTTTC | CATSDTTEGSGANVLTF
. | TRBJ2-1 | TRBD1 | TRBV5-6 | TGTGCCAGCAGTAACAGGGGGCCGAGCTCCTACAATGAGCAGTTCTTC | CASSNRGPSSYNEQFF
. | TRBJ1-2 | . | TRBV5-5 | TGTGCCAGCAGCCCAGCGGGGAATAGGGGCTACACCTTC | CASSPAGNRGYTF
. | TRBJ1-6 | TRBD1 | TRBV4-2 | TGTGCCAGCAGCCAAGAGCCCAACAGGGGAACGTCACCCCTCCACTTT | CASSQEPNRGTSPLHF
. | TRBJ1-1 | . | TRBV4-3 | TGCGCCAGCAGCCAAGATCACCAGGGAGGCACTGAAGCTTTCTTT | CASSQDHQGGTEAFF
. | TRBJ2-2 | . | TRBV19 | TGTGCCAGTAACCCAGGGGTGCACACCGGGGAGCTGTTTTTT | CASNPGVHTGELFF
. | TRBJ1-6 | TRBD1 | TRBV18 | TGTGCCAGCTCACGAACAGGGGGCATTGGGTCACCCCTCCACTTT | CASSRTGGIGSPLHF
few | TRBJ1-2 | . | TRBV19 | TGTGCCAGTAGTACTCGGGCAGGCGACCAGGGATTCTATGGCTACACCTTC | CASSTRAGDQGFYGYTF
. | TRBJ1-5 | . | TRBV10-3 | TGTGCCATCAAGGGAGAGGCCCCGAATCAGCCCCAGCATTTT | CAIKGEAPNQPQHF
few | TRBJ1-2 | . | TRBV7-2 | TGTGCCAGCAGCTCCCATGGGGCGGTGGGCTACACCTTC | CASSSHGAVGYTF
. | TRBJ1-1 | TRBD1 | TRBV5-1 | TGCGCCAGCAGCAAAGGGACAGCGAACACTGAAGCTTTCTTT | CASSKGTANTEAFF
. | TRBJ2-3 | . | TRBV20-1 | TGCAGTGCTAGTGGCGGATTCACAGATACGCAGTATTTT | CSASGGFTDTQYF
. | TRBJ2-1 | . | TRBV21-1 | TGTGCCAGCAGCAAAGATGCCAGACTGTGGCAGTTCTTC | CASSKDARLWQFF
. | TRBJ1-2 | . | TRBV19 | TGTGCCAGTAGTCGCTGGGGAACGGGACAAGGGAATCCCCTAGAGGGCTACACCTTC | CASSRWGTGQGNPLEGYTF
. | TRBJ2-5 | . | TRBV5-4 | TGTGCCAGCAGCTCCCTTGAAGAGACCCAGTACTTC | CASSSLEETQYF
. | TRBJ1-3 | . | TRBV19 | TGTGCCAGTAGTACCGGGACTGGAAACACCATATATTTT | CASSTGTGNTIYF
. | TRBJ2-7 | TRBD2 | TRBV28 | TGTGCCAGCAGTTCCCAGGACCTACTAGCGGGGGGCCGCTACGAGCAGTACTTC | CASSSQDLLAGGRYEQYF
. | TRBJ2-7 | TRBD2 | TRBV5-1 | TGCGCCAGCGGCCGGGCGGGGGGGCAAGAGCAGTACTTC | CASGRAGGQEQYF
. | TRBJ2-3 | . | TRBV30 | TGTGCCTGGAGTTTCCCAGGGCGGGGGCCCACAGATACGCAGTATTTT | CAWSFPGRGPTDTQYF
. | TRBJ1-4 | . | TRBV11-1 | TGTGCCAGCAGCTTAAATACAGGTGAAAAACTGTTTTTT | CASSLNTGEKLFF
. | TRBJ2-3 | TRBD1 | TRBV28 | TGTGCCAGTCGCAAAACTGCCGGGACAGTTAGCACAGATACGCAGTATTTT | CASRKTAGTVSTDTQYF
. | TRBJ2-7 | . | TRBV6-2/TRBV6-3 | TGTGCCAGCAGTTTAGCTCTGGCGCGTCGCGAGCAGTACTTC | CASSLALARREQYF
. | TRBJ1-1 | TRBD1 | TRBV19 | TGTGCCAGTAGTACCTCTTATCCGGGACAGGGGTACGGGGCTTTCTTT | CASSTSYPGQGYGAFF
. | TRBJ1-2 | . | TRBV9 | TGTGCCAGCAGCGTAAATCAGGGCGGTGGCTACACCTTC | CASSVNQGGGYTF
. | TRBJ1-5 | TRBD1 | TRBV5-5 | TGTGCCAGCAGCCCCTGGTCAAACAGGGGCCCCTTCTATAGCAATCAGCCCCAGCATTTT | CASSPWSNRGPFYSNQPQHF
once | TRBJ2-2 | . | TRBV6-5 | TGTGCCACCGAGGGACACGAGAACACCGGGGAGCTGTTTTTT | CATEGHENTGELFF